The clone carrying this T cell receptor (beta chain) came up many times. Its antigen is as yet unknown. A unique molecular identifier was attached to every TCR cDNA molecule. TCRdb re-analysed the 5' RACE reads in MiXCR, keeping a single row per CDR3 protein. The top ten hold around 43% of the sample, which has some 41,000 distinct CDR3 sequences, approximately 6.5% seen once. This entry belongs to a study of spatial heterogeneity in lung cancer. Time point given: sample taken at primary tumor resection. No cell sorting; template was whole RNA from tumor, lung tissue or PBMC. Study-wide results and limits: Ubiquitous expanded tumor TCRs surfaced in blood more at resection than they did at follow-up.

Sequences were derived from PBMCs, sampled at surgery. This TCR was sampled from a female donor with early-stage non-small cell lung cancer.

CDR3: CSARGGSSVYEQYF. Written as DNA, the CDR3 is TGCAGTGCTAGAGGGGGTTCTAGCGTCTACGAGCAGTACTTC. This rearrangement joins TRBV20-1 to TRBJ2-7; TRBD2 might be the D (6 bases). CDR1 is DFQATT and CDR2 is SNEGSKA in the germline V gene (reference sequence). V was clipped by 1 base and J by 3 bases, with 13 bases between them. The CDR3 runs to 14 residues.